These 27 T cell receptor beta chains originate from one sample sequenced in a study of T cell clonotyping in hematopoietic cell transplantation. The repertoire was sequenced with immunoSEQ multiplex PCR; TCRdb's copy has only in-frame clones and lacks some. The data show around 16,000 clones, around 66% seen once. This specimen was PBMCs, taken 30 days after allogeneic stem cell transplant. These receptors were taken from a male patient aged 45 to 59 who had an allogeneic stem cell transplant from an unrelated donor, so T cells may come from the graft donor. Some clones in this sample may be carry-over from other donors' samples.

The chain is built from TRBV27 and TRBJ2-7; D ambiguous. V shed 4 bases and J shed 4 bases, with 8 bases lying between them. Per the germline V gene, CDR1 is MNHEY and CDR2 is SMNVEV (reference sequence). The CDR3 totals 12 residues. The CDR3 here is CASSSVGYEQYF. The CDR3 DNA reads TGTGCCAGCAGTTCGGTAGGGTACGAGCAGTACTTC.

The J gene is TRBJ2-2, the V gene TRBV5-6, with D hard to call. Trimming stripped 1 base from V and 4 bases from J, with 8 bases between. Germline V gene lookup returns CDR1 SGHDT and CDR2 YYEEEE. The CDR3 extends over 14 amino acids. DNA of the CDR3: TGTGCCAGCAGCTTGTCCGAGGTCACCGGGGAGCTGTTTTTT. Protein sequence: CASSLSEVTGELFF. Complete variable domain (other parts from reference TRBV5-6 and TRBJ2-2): DAGVTQSPTHLIKTRGQQVTLRCSPKSGHDTVSWYQQALGQGPQFIFQYYEEEERQRGNFPDRFSGHQFPNYSSELNVNALLLGDSALYLCASSLSEVTGELFFGEGSRLTVL.

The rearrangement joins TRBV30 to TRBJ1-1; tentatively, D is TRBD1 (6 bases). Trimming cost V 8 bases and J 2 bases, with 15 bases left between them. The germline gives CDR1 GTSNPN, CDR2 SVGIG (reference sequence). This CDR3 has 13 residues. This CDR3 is CAGTKGGNTEAFF. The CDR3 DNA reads TGTGCCGGTACGAAGGGGGGAAACACTGAAGCTTTCTTT.

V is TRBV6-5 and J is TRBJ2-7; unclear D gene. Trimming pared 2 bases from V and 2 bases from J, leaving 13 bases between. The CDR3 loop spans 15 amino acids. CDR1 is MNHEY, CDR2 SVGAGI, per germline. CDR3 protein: CASSYNGGSPYEQYF. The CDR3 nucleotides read TGTGCCAGCAGTTACAATGGCGGCAGTCCCTACGAGCAGTACTTC.

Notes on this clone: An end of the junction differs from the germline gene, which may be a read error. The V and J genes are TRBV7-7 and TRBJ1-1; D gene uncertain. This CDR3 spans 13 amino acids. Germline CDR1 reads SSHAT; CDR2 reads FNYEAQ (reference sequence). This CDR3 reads CASSLATNTEAFF. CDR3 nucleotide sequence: TGTGCTAGCAGCTTAGCCACAAACACTGAAGCTTTCTTT.

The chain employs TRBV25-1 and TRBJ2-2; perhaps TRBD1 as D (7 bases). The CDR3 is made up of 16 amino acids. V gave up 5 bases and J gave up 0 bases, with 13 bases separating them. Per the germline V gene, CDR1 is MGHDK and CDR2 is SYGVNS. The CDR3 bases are TGTGCCAGCAGTAAACAGGGGACTTCGAACACCGGGGAGCTGTTTTTT. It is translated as CASSKQGTSNTGELFF. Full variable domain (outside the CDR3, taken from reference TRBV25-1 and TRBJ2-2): EADIYQTPRYLVIGTGKKITLECSQTMGHDKMYWYQQDPGMELHLIHYSYGVNSTEKGDLSSESTVSRIRTEHFPLTLESARPSHTSQYLCASSKQGTSNTGELFFGEGSRLTVL.

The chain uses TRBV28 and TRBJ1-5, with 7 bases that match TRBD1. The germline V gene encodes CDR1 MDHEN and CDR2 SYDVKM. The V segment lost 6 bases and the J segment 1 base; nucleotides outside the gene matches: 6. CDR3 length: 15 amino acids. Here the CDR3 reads CASRLDRESNQPQHF. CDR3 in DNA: TGTGCCAGCAGACTCGACAGGGAAAGCAATCAGCCCCAGCATTTT.

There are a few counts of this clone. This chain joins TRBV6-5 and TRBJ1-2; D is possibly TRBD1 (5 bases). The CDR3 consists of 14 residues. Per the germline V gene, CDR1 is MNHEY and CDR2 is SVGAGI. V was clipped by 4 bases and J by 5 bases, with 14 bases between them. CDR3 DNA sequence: TGTGCCAGCAGTTCCGTGGGACCGACTTATGGCTACACCTTC. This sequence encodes CASSSVGPTYGYTF.

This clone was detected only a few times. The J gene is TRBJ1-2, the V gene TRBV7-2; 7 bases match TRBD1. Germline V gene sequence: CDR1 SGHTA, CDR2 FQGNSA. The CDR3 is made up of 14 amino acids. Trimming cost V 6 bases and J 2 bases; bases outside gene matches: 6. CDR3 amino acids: CASSRDRDNYGYTF. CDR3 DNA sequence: TGTGCCAGCAGTCGAGACAGGGACAACTATGGCTACACCTTC.

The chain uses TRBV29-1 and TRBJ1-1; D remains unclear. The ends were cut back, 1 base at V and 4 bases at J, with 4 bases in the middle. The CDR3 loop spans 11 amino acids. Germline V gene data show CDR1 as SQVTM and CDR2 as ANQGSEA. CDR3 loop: CSVEGGTEAFF. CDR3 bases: TGCAGCGTTGAAGGGGGCACTGAAGCTTTCTTT. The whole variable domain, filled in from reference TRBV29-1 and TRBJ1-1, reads SAVISQKPSRDICQRGTSLTIQCQVDSQVTMMFWYRQQPGQSLTLIATANQGSEATYESGFVIDKFPISRPNLTFSTLTVSNMSPEDSSIYLCSVEGGTEAFFGQGTRLTVV.

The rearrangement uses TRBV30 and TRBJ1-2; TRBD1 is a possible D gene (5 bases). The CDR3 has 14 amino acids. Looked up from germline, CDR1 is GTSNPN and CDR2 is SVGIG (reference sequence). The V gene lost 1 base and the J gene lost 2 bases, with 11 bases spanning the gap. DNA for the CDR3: TGTGCCTGGAGTGGGGCCAGGGCGAACTATGGCTACACCTTC. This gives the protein CAWSGARANYGYTF. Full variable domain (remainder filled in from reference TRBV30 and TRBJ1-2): SQTIHQWPATLVQPVGSPLSLECTVEGTSNPNLYWYRQAAGRGLQLLFYSVGIGQISSEVPQNLSASRPQDRQFILSSKKLLLSDSGFYLCAWSGARANYGYTFGSGTRLTVV.

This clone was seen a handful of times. The CDR3 protein is CASSLETYGYTF. For the CDR3, the DNA is TGCGCCAGCAGCCTTGAGACCTATGGCTACACCTTC. The rearrangement joins TRBV5-1 to TRBJ1-2; D not resolved. CDR1 and CDR2 (germline): SGHRS, YFSETQ. The length of the CDR3 is 12 residues. V lost 4 bases to trimming and J lost 4 bases, with 8 bases between them.

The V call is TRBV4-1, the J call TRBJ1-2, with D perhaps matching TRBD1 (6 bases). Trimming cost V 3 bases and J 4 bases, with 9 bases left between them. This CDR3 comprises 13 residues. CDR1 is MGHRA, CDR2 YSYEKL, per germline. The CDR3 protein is CASSQGGGYGYTF. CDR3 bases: TGCGCCAGCAGCCAGGGGGGCGGCTATGGCTACACCTTC.

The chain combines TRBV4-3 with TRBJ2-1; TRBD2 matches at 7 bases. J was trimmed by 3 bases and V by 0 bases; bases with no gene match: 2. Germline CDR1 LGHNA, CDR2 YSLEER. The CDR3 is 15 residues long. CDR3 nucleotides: TGCGCCAGCAGCCAAGAGGGGGGGATCTACAATGAGCAGTTCTTC. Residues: CASSQEGGIYNEQFF.

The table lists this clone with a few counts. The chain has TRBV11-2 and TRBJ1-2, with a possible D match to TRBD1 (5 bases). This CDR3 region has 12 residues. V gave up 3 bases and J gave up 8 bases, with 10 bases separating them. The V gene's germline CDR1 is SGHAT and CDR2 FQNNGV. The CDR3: CASSLGLGGYTF. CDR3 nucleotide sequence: TGTGCCAGCAGCTTGGGACTAGGGGGCTACACCTTC.

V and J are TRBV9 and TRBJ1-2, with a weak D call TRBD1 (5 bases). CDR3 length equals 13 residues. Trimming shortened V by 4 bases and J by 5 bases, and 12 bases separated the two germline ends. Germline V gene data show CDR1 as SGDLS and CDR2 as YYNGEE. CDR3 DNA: TGTGCCAGCAGCCAGGAGGGGACTTATGGCTACACCTTC. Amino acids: CASSQEGTYGYTF.

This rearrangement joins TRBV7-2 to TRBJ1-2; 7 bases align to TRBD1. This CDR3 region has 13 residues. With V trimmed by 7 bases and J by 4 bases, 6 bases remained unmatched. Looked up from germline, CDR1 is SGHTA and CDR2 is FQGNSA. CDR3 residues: CASNSGTAYGYTF. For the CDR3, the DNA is TGTGCCAGCAACTCCGGGACAGCCTATGGCTACACCTTC.

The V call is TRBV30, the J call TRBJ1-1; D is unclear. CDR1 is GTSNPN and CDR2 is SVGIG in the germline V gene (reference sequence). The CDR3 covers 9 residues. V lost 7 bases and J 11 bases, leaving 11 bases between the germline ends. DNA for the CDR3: TGTGCCTCGAACCCAAGGGCTTTCTTT. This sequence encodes CASNPRAFF.

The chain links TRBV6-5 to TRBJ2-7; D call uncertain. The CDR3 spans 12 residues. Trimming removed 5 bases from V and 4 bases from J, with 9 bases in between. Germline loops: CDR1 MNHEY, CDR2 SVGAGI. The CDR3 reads CASSEIFYEQYF. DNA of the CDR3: TGTGCCAGCAGTGAAATATTTTACGAGCAGTACTTC.

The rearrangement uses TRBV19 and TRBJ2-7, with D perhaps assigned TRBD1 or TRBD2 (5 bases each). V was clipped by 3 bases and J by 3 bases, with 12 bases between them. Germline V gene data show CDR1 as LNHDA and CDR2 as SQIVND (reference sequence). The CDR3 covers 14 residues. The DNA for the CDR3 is TGTGCCAGTAGTATCTTGGGACCCCACTACGAGCAGTACTTC. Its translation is CASSILGPHYEQYF.

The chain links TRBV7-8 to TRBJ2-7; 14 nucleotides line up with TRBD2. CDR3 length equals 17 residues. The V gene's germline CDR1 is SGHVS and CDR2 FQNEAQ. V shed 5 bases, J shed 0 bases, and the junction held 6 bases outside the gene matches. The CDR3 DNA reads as TGTGCCAGCAGCACAGGACTAGCGGGAGGATCCTCCTACGAGCAGTACTTC. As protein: CASSTGLAGGSSYEQYF. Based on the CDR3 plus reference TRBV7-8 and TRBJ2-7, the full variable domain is GAGVSQSPRYKVAKRGQDVALRCDPISGHVSLFWYQQALGQGPEFLTYFQNEAQLDKSGLPSDRFFAERPEGSVSTLKIQRTQQEDSAVYLCASSTGLAGGSSYEQYFGPGTRLTVT.

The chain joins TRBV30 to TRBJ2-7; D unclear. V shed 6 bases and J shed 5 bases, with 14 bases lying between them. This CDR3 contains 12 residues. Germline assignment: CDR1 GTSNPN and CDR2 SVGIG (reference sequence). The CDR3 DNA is TGTGCCTGCGGACCCTCCATGGACGAGCAGTACTTC. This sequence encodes CACGPSMDEQYF.

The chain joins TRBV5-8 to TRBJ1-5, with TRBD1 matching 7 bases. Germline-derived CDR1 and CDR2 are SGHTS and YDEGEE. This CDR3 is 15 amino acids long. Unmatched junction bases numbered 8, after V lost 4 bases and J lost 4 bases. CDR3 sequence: CASSGGTVSNQPQHF. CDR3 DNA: TGTGCCAGCAGCGGAGGGACAGTCAGTAATCAGCCCCAGCATTTT.

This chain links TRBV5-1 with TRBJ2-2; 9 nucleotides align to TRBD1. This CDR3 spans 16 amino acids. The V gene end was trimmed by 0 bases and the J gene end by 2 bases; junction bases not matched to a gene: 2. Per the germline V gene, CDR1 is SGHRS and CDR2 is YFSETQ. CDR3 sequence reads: CASSLVGQGNTGELFF. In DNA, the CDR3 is TGCGCCAGCAGCTTGGTGGGACAGGGTAACACCGGGGAGCTGTTTTTT. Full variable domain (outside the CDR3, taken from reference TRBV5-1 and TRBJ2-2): KAGVTQTPRYLIKTRGQQVTLSCSPISGHRSVSWYQQTPGQGLQFLFEYFSETQRNKGNFPGRFSGRQFSNSRSEMNVSTLELGDSALYLCASSLVGQGNTGELFFGEGSRLTVL.

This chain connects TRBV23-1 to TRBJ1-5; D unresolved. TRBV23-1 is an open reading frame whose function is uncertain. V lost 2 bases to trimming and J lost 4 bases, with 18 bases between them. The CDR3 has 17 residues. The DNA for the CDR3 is TGCGCCAGCAGTCAACTTCTCCCAGGCAGAATTAATCAGCCCCAGCATTTT. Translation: CASSQLLPGRINQPQHF.

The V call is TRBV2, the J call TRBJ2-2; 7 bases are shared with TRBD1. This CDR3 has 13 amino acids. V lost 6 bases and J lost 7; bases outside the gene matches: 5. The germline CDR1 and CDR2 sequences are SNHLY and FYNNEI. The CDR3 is CASSDRVNGELFF. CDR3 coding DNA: TGTGCCAGCAGCGACAGGGTCAACGGGGAGCTGTTTTTT. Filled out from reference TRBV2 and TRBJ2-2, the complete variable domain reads EPEVTQTPSHQVTQMGQEVILRCVPISNHLYFYWYRQILGQKVEFLVSFYNNEISEKSEIFDDQFSVERPDGSNFTLKIRSTKLEDSAMYFCASSDRVNGELFFGEGSRLTVL.

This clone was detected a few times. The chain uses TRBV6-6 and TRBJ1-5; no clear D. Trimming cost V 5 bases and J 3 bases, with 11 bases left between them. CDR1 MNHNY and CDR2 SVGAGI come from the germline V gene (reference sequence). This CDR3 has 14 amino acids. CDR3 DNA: TGTGCCAGCAGTAACAATGGAAACAATCAGCCCCAGCATTTT. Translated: CASSNNGNNQPQHF.